This entry concerns a single T cell receptor (beta chain). Antigen: not known. This sample was taken from a study of T cell responses to AZD1222 COVID-19 vaccine. Regarding the study as a whole: Every sample of the repertoires postdated the peak T cell response.

The J segment lost 6 bases and the V segment lost 5 bases, leaving 9 bases of the junction unmatched. CDR1 is SGHTA and CDR2 is FQGNSA in the germline V gene. The CDR3 is made up of 14 amino acids. Sequenced by immunoSEQ multiplex PCR; TCRdb stores in-frame clones only, minus some. The sample records about 110,000 clones, roughly 90% being singletons. This sequence joins TRBV7-2 and TRBJ2-5; 7 bases fit TRBD2. This sequence was found in an adult who received the AZD1222 COVID-19 vaccine. The sequenced sample was peripheral blood, obtained 28 days after the second AZD1222 dose. Written as DNA, the CDR3 is TGTGCCAGCAGCCAGCGCGGGAGCGTACAGACCCAGTACTTC. Its protein is CASSQRGSVQTQYF.